The text below deals with one T cell receptor beta chain. Its antigen remains unidentified. This entry belongs to a study of T cell responses to AZD1222 COVID-19 vaccine. This CDR3 comprises 16 residues. Between the trimmed V and J ends, which lost 3 bases and 5 bases, there was a span of 19 bases. Germline V gene lookup returns CDR1 SGHVS and CDR2 FQNEAQ. Whole-study findings and limits: The study sampled repertoires only after the peak T cell response. Most donors were white British and more were female, and clonal diversity was possibly underestimated.

The table came from immunoSEQ multiplex PCR; TCRdb's copy has only in-frame clones and leaves some out. The data show 150,000 or so clones, under 95% seen once. This chain joins TRBV7-8 and TRBJ2-5; a possible D gene is TRBD1 (6 bases). The sample here was peripheral blood, taken on day 0 of AZD1222 vaccination. The receptor was isolated from an adult in good health. The CDR3 bases are TGTGCCAGCAGCTTCCTAATGGGGGCGCGCGGCGAGACCCAGTACTTC. Encoded protein: CASSFLMGARGETQYF.